Only a few counts were recorded for the clone carrying this TCR beta chain. The antigen remains undetermined. The length of the CDR3 is 15 residues. The germline V gene encodes CDR1 SNHLY and CDR2 FYNNEI. The J segment lost 8 bases and the V segment lost 4 bases, leaving 12 bases of the junction unmatched. For the second PCR, which ran for about 7 to 12 cycles, a sample-barcoded 5' primer and a J-beta primer mix were used. Tags on each cDNA molecule came from a template-switch adaptor with 12 random nucleotides. TCRdb independently ran MiXCR on the 5' RACE reads; one entry per CDR3 protein. The sample lists 1.8 million or so distinct CDR3 sequences; about two fifths were seen once. The sample is drawn from a study of blood T cells in healthy people across ages. Study context: About one barcoded TCR beta cDNA was captured per two T cells. General study points: In the absence of known donor CMV status, changes in expanded clonotypes were possibly confounded.

The receptor's source is a human donor in good health. Material for sequencing was blood. This rearrangement joins TRBV2 to TRBJ1-2, with 8 bases lining up with TRBD1. Here the CDR3 DNA reads TGTGCCAGCAGTGCTGGATTAGACAGGGGAGAAGGCTACACCTTC. The encoded protein is CASSAGLDRGEGYTF.